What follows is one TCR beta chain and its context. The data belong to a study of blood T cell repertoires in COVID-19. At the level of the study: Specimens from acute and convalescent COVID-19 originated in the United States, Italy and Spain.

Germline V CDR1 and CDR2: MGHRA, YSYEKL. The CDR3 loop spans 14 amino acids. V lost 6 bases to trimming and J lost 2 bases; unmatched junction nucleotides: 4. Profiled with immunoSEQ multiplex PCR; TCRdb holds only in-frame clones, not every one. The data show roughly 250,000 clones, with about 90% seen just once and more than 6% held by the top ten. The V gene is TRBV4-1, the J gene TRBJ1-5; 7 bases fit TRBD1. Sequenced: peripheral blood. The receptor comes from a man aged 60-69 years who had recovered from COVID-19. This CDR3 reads CASSTGTGNQPQHF. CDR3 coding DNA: TGCGCCAGCAGTACGGGGACAGGCAATCAGCCCCAGCATTTT.